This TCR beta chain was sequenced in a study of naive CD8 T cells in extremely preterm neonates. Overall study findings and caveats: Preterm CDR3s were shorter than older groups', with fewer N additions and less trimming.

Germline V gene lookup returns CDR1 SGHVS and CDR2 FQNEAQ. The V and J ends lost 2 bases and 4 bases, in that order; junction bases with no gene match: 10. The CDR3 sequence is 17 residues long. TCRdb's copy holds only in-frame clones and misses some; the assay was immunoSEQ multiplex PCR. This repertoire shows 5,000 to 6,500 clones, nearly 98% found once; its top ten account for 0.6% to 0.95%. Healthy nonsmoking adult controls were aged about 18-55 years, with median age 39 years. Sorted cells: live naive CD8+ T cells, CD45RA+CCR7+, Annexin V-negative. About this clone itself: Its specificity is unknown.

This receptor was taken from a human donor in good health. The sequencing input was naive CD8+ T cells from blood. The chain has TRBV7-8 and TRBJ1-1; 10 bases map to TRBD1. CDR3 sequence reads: CASSLSVWGQGRTEAFF. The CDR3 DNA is TGTGCCAGCAGCTTATCCGTTTGGGGACAGGGGCGCACTGAAGCTTTCTTT.